This TCR beta chain was identified in a study of blood T cells in healthy people across ages. The second PCR ran roughly 6 to 11 cycles with a sample-barcoded 5' primer and J-beta primers. MiXCR, applied by TCRdb to the 5' RACE reads, yields one record per CDR3 protein. The sample has over 1,500,000 distinct CDR3 sequences, just under 50% seen once. This TCR was recovered from a middle-aged woman in good health. Input material: blood.

CDR3: CALGIQGDGYGYTF. The CDR3 DNA sequence: TGTGCCCTCGGAATACAGGGGGACGGCTATGGCTACACCTTC. The chain links TRBV10-3 to TRBJ1-2; TRBD1 aligns across 8 bases. The V gene end was trimmed by 11 bases and the J gene end by 4 bases; junction bases not matched to a gene: 12. CDR3 size: 14 residues. The germline gives CDR1 ENHRY, CDR2 SYGVKD.